This TCR beta chain came from a study of T cell clonality in common variable immunodeficiency. This clone came up many times. The antigen is unknown. Sequenced by immunoSEQ multiplex PCR; TCRdb stores in-frame clones only, minus some. This sample comprises fewer than 75,000 clones, none seen once only. Study conclusions and caveats: CVID subjects showed higher TCRbeta clonality than healthy controls.

This TCR derives from a person aged 18 to 75 in good health. The sample was peripheral blood mononuclear cells.

This CDR3 is CASSSSEGLADTQYF. The CDR3 DNA, read in part, is TGTGCCAGCAGCTCATCGGAGGGCCTGGCAGATACG. The chain links TRBV7-6 to TRBJ2-3; tentative D call: TRBD2 (6 bases). The CDR3 goes on 3 residues after the read ends, and that part is filled in from the germline J gene. CDR1 is SGHVS, CDR2 FNYEAQ, per germline. The V end lost 4 bases, the J end lost 4 bases, and 15 bases lay between the germline ends. The CDR3 spans 15 residues.